These T cell receptor beta chains were read from a single sample in a study of somatic mutations in cytotoxic T cells in rheumatoid arthritis. Clones were sequenced by immunoSEQ multiplex PCR, and TCRdb holds only the in-frame ones, with some missing. This sample carries more than 25,000 clones, roughly 82% of them seen once, and the ten largest clones take approximately 5.1%. Sequencing was carried out using CD8+ T cells sorted from blood. These receptors were obtained from a man aged 50 or older in good health. The CDR3 runs from the conserved cysteine through the conserved F or W. A D gene is named only where the DNA matches it firmly. Only some rows state a clone size, as once, few, many or a class for expanded clones.

v_gene,j_gene,d_gene,abundance,CDR3nt,CDR3aa
TRBV5-6,TRBJ1-1,TRBD1,.,TGTGCCAGCAGCTTGGAATGGACAGGGGGAACTGAAGCTTTCTTT,CASSLEWTGGTEAFF
TRBV4-1,TRBJ1-4,.,.,TGCGCCAGCAGCCAAGTTGTCTGGGCAACTAATGAAAAACTGTTTTTT,CASSQVVWATNEKLFF
TRBV29-1,TRBJ1-1,TRBD1,.,TGCAGCGTTGAAGATCTTTGGGACAGGGATATGTACACTGAAGCTTTCTTT,CSVEDLWDRDMYTEAFF
TRBV12-5,TRBJ1-2,.,.,TGTGCTAGTGGTTTTCCGGGGGATGGCTACACCTTC,CASGFPGDGYTF
TRBV7-9,TRBJ2-2,TRBD1,few,TGTGCCAGCAGCTCTTTTGACGGACAGGCAACCGGGGAGCTGTTTTTT,CASSSFDGQATGELFF
TRBV4-1,TRBJ2-7,TRBD1,.,TGCGCCAGCAGCCAAGACCTGACAGGGAGCTCCTACGAGCAGTACTTC,CASSQDLTGSSYEQYF
TRBV4-1,TRBJ1-1,.,.,TGCGCCAGCAGCCAAGAGGGGCGCCGACACGAGGCTTTCTTT,CASSQEGRRHEAFF
TRBV7-9,TRBJ1-1,TRBD1,.,TGTGCCAGCAGCTTAGGAGGGGGCGAAGCTTTCTTT,CASSLGGGEAFF
TRBV30,TRBJ1-2,.,.,TGTGCCTGGAGCGCCGGGAATCTCTATGGCTACACCTTC,CAWSAGNLYGYTF
TRBV2,TRBJ2-5,.,.,TGTGCCAGCAGTGAAGGGGCCAGTCGTGAGACCCAGTACTTC,CASSEGASRETQYF
TRBV27,TRBJ1-5,.,once,TGTGCCAGCAGTTTAAGGTCCGAGGGAAGGCCCCAGCATTTT,CASSLRSEGRPQHF
TRBV7-7,TRBJ2-5,.,.,TGTGCCAGCAGCTTAGGCAAGCGACTCCAAGAGACCCAGTACTTC,CASSLGKRLQETQYF
TRBV13,TRBJ2-5,TRBD1,.,TGTGCCAGCAGCACCGGCGCCGGGACAGGACAAGAGACCCAGTACTTC,CASSTGAGTGQETQYF
TRBV4-1,TRBJ1-1,.,.,TGCGCCAGCAGCCAAGATTTCCAGGGTAGTGAAGCTTTCTTT,CASSQDFQGSEAFF
TRBV7-9,TRBJ2-3,TRBD2,.,TGTGCCAGCAGCTCGGGACTAGCGGTCACAGATACGCAGTATTTT,CASSSGLAVTDTQYF
TRBV10-3,TRBJ2-7,.,.,TGTGCCATCAGTGTACGAGACAGGAGCTCCTACGAGCAGTACTTC,CAISVRDRSSYEQYF
TRBV5-5,TRBJ2-7,TRBD1,.,TGTGCCAGCAGACAGGGGCGGGACGAGCAGTACTTC,CASRQGRDEQYF
TRBV25-1,TRBJ1-2,.,.,TGTGCCAGCAGTGAAGGGGGAGGGCCCCGGGGGTATGGCTACACCTTC,CASSEGGGPRGYGYTF
TRBV27,TRBJ2-1,TRBD2,.,TGTGCCAGCAGTCCCTGGACTAGCGGAGACAATGAGCAGTTCTTC,CASSPWTSGDNEQFF
TRBV5-6,TRBJ1-2,.,few,TGTGCCAGCAGCTTGGTGGGGTATGGCTACACCTTC,CASSLVGYGYTF
TRBV7-8,TRBJ2-7,.,.,TGTGCCAGCAGCTTAACCTTCTCGGGGGCGAGGAGCTACGAGCAGTACTTC,CASSLTFSGARSYEQYF
TRBV4-1,TRBJ2-1,TRBD2,.,TGCGCCAGCAGCCGTCACGTAGCGGGAGGGATAAATGAGCAGTTCTTC,CASSRHVAGGINEQFF
TRBV5-6,TRBJ1-4,.,.,TGTGCCAGCAGCTTCGGGACGCCAAGCCTTGCAACTAATGAAAAACTGTTTTTT,CASSFGTPSLATNEKLFF
TRBV19,TRBJ2-1,.,.,TGTGCCAGTAGTTCCGGGACGATGGATGAGCAGTTCTTC,CASSSGTMDEQFF
TRBV28,TRBJ1-5,.,.,TGTGCCAGCAGTTTTGGTGGAGATAGCAATCAGCCCCAGCATTTT,CASSFGGDSNQPQHF
TRBV9,TRBJ2-3,TRBD2,.,TGTGCCAGCAGCACGCTAGCGGGAGGGTCTAGCACAGATACGCAGTATTTT,CASSTLAGGSSTDTQYF
TRBV6-6,TRBJ2-7,.,.,TGTGCCAGCAGTCCCAGGGGGGGCAGGGCCAACTACGAGCAGTACTTC,CASSPRGGRANYEQYF
TRBV4-1,TRBJ2-3,.,.,TGCGCCAGCAGCCAATTTATCGCTGTGGCAGATACGCAGTATTTT,CASSQFIAVADTQYF
TRBV10-3,TRBJ1-2,TRBD1,.,TGTGCCACCCGGACAGGGTTGTCAGGCTACACCTTC,CATRTGLSGYTF
TRBV27,TRBJ1-1,TRBD1,.,TGTGCCAGCAGTTTCGGGACAGGGGCATGGGGGACTGAAGCTTTCTTT,CASSFGTGAWGTEAFF
TRBV7-6,TRBJ1-1,.,.,TGTGCCAGCAGCGCCGCGTTCCACCCGAACACTGAAGCTTTCTTT,CASSAAFHPNTEAFF
TRBV5-6,TRBJ2-1,.,.,TGTGCCAGCAGCTTGGAAGAGACCGAGACAGAGCAGTTCTTC,CASSLEETETEQFF
TRBV5-5,TRBJ1-1,.,.,TGTGCCAGCAGCTTGACAGGGACATTGAACACTGAAGCTTTCTTT,CASSLTGTLNTEAFF
TRBV27,TRBJ2-1,.,.,TGTGCCAGCAGTTTACTGACGGTGGGAGGAAGGGGCAATGAGCAGTTCTTC,CASSLLTVGGRGNEQFF
TRBV2,TRBJ1-5,.,.,TGTGCCAGCAGTGAAAACGGGGCGAGCAATCAGCCCCAGCATTTT,CASSENGASNQPQHF